These T cell receptor beta chains were read from a single sample in a study of glioma-infiltrating T cells. In TCRdb, the multiplex PCR reads were re-called with MiXCR into one record per CDR3 protein. Among about 410,000 distinct CDR3 sequences listed, roughly two fifths were seen once. Sequencing used glioma tissue, nonneoplastic brain tissue, or PBMCs (not recorded which). The receptors here all came from a human donor with low-grade glioma or glioblastoma, undergoing nonglioma brain surgery, or in good health (not recorded which). Both conserved end residues are part of each CDR3. D genes are given only for firm matches. Expanded clones get a size class; other rows say once, few or many, or leave the size out.

CDR3aa: CATSRVGSEQYF
CDR3nt: TGTGCCACCAGCAGAGTAGGGAGCGAGCAGTACTTC
j_gene: TRBJ2-7
v_gene: TRBV15
abundance: few
d_gene: -

CDR3aa: CASSRTPGLLNTEAFF
CDR3nt: TGTGCCAGCAGCCGTACCCCGGGACTCCTGAACACTGAAGCTTTCTTT
j_gene: TRBJ1-1
v_gene: TRBV11-2
abundance: few
d_gene: -

CDR3aa: CASSTTKLGLSSYNEQFF
CDR3nt: TGTGCCAGCAGTACAACCAAGCTCGGTTTATCGTCCTACAATGAGCAGTTCTTC
j_gene: TRBJ2-1
v_gene: TRBV28
abundance: -
d_gene: -

CDR3aa: CASSPVYGTGGYNEQFF
CDR3nt: TGCGCCAGCAGCCCAGTTTACGGGACAGGGGGCTACAATGAGCAGTTCTTC
j_gene: TRBJ2-1
v_gene: TRBV4-1
abundance: many
d_gene: TRBD1

CDR3aa: CSAGTSGYYEQYF
CDR3nt: TGCAGTGCGGGGACTAGCGGGTACTACGAGCAGTACTTC
j_gene: TRBJ2-7
v_gene: TRBV20-1
abundance: many
d_gene: TRBD2

CDR3aa: CSGGQPDTQYF
CDR3nt: TGCAGCGGAGGACAGCCAGATACGCAGTATTTT
j_gene: TRBJ2-3
v_gene: TRBV29-1
abundance: -
d_gene: -

CDR3aa: CASNRRDSSYNEQFF
CDR3nt: TGTGCCAGCAATCGCCGGGACTCGTCCTACAATGAGCAGTTCTTC
j_gene: TRBJ2-1
v_gene: TRBV6-1
abundance: many
d_gene: -

CDR3aa: CSATPGQAPYEQYF
CDR3nt: TGCAGTGCTACTCCGGGACAGGCCCCCTACGAGCAGTACTTC
j_gene: TRBJ2-7
v_gene: TRBV20-1
abundance: many
d_gene: TRBD1

CDR3aa: CASSPGSGNTIYF
CDR3nt: TGTGCCAGCAGCCCTGGCTCTGGAAACACCATATATTTT
j_gene: TRBJ1-3
v_gene: TRBV7-2
abundance: many
d_gene: -

CDR3aa: CASSFQGVAGYTF
CDR3nt: TGTGCCAGCAGTTTTCAGGGGGTGGCTGGCTACACCTTC
j_gene: TRBJ1-2
v_gene: TRBV28
abundance: -
d_gene: TRBD1

CDR3aa: CASSLSTVVADTQYF
CDR3nt: TGTGCCAGCAGTTTATCCACAGTGGTCGCAGATACGCAGTATTTT
j_gene: TRBJ2-3
v_gene: TRBV27
abundance: many
d_gene: -

CDR3aa: CASSQLQDTTDTQYF
CDR3nt: TGCGCCAGCAGCCAACTACAGGACACCACAGATACGCAGTATTTT
j_gene: TRBJ2-3
v_gene: TRBV4-3
abundance: few
d_gene: -

CDR3aa: CASSLGWDGYTF
CDR3nt: TGTGCCAGCAGCTTAGGGTGGGATGGCTACACCTTC
j_gene: TRBJ1-2
v_gene: TRBV7-2
abundance: few
d_gene: -

CDR3aa: CSAATPGPRNTEAFF
CDR3nt: TGCAGTGCTGCCACGCCGGGACCGAGGAACACTGAAGCTTTCTTT
j_gene: TRBJ1-1
v_gene: TRBV20-1
abundance: few
d_gene: -

CDR3aa: CASSLAINYGYTF
CDR3nt: TGTGCCAGCAGCTTAGCAATTAACTATGGCTACACCTTC
j_gene: TRBJ1-2
v_gene: TRBV7-2
abundance: many
d_gene: -

CDR3aa: CSAREPGTRVLTDTQYF
CDR3nt: TGCAGTGCTAGAGAACCCGGGACTAGGGTCCTCACAGATACGCAGTATTTT
j_gene: TRBJ2-3
v_gene: TRBV20-1
abundance: few
d_gene: TRBD2

CDR3aa: CATSRDGQGNSYEQYF
CDR3nt: TGTGCCACCAGCAGAGATGGACAGGGTAACTCCTACGAGCAGTACTTC
j_gene: TRBJ2-7
v_gene: TRBV15
abundance: few
d_gene: TRBD1

CDR3aa: CASSPPGILSNQPQHF
CDR3nt: TGTGCCAGCAGCCCCCCAGGAATCCTTAGCAATCAGCCCCAGCATTTT
j_gene: TRBJ1-5
v_gene: TRBV7-2
abundance: -
d_gene: -

CDR3aa: CASSRRLDQGNQPQHF
CDR3nt: TGCGCCAGCAGCCGCAGACTAGATCAAGGCAATCAGCCCCAGCATTTT
j_gene: TRBJ1-5
v_gene: TRBV4-1
abundance: -
d_gene: -

CDR3aa: CSVDRGMETQYF
CDR3nt: TGCAGCGTCGACAGGGGGATGGAGACCCAGTACTTC
j_gene: TRBJ2-5
v_gene: TRBV29-1
abundance: -
d_gene: TRBD1

CDR3aa: CSARNPGLAGVADTQYF
CDR3nt: TGCAGTGCTAGAAATCCGGGACTAGCGGGAGTGGCTGATACGCAGTATTTT
j_gene: TRBJ2-3
v_gene: TRBV20-1
abundance: few
d_gene: TRBD2

CDR3aa: CATSGGFNYGYTF
CDR3nt: TGTGCCACTTCTGGCGGCTTCAACTATGGCTACACCTTC
j_gene: TRBJ1-2
v_gene: TRBV6-4
abundance: few
d_gene: -

CDR3aa: CASSSAGTGGSYEQYF
CDR3nt: TGTGCCAGCAGTTCCGCCGGGACAGGGGGCTCCTACGAGCAGTACTTC
j_gene: TRBJ2-7
v_gene: TRBV27
abundance: many
d_gene: TRBD1

CDR3aa: CASSLGPGGLEQYF
CDR3nt: TGTGCCAGCAGCTTAGGGCCAGGGGGTTTGGAGCAGTACTTC
j_gene: TRBJ2-7
v_gene: TRBV7-6
abundance: -
d_gene: TRBD1

CDR3aa: CASSNLDRVFQPQHF
CDR3nt: TGTGCCAGTAGTAACCTCGACAGGGTTTTTCAGCCCCAGCATTTT
j_gene: TRBJ1-5
v_gene: TRBV19
abundance: -
d_gene: TRBD1

CDR3aa: CASSRGLENTGELFF
CDR3nt: TGTGCCAGCAGCCGGGGACTAGAGAACACCGGGGAGCTGTTTTTT
j_gene: TRBJ2-2
v_gene: TRBV7-3
abundance: -
d_gene: TRBD2

CDR3aa: CASSYLGTGGTDTQYF
CDR3nt: TGTGCCAGCAGTTACCTCGGGACAGGGGGCACAGATACGCAGTATTTT
j_gene: TRBJ2-3
v_gene: TRBV6-5
abundance: many
d_gene: TRBD1

CDR3aa: CSATGELDQETQYF
CDR3nt: TGCAGTGCTACCGGGGAGCTCGACCAAGAGACCCAGTACTTC
j_gene: TRBJ2-5
v_gene: TRBV20-1
abundance: -
d_gene: -

CDR3aa: CASKPARASYNEQFF
CDR3nt: TGTGCCAGTAAACCGGCAAGGGCCTCCTACAATGAGCAGTTCTTC
j_gene: TRBJ2-1
v_gene: TRBV27
abundance: -
d_gene: -